This record covers a single TCR beta chain. Relative to the germline gene, one junction end is altered; a read error may explain this. This sample was included in a study of spatial heterogeneity in lung cancer. The overall study: Sequencing of follow-up PBMC samples took place when they were available, at a median of approximately 2 years after resection.

Stated time point: blood at routine non-recurrence follow-up after resection. Without sorting, whole RNA was sequenced from tumor, nontumor lung or frozen PBMC. Every TCR cDNA molecule bore its own unique molecular identifier. MiXCR was run by TCRdb on the 5' RACE reads, yielding one entry per CDR3 protein. This table holds around 110,000 distinct CDR3 sequences, 12% found once. Per the germline V gene, CDR1 is MNHEY and CDR2 is SMNVEV (reference sequence). The CDR3 consists of 14 residues. V gene TRBV27 combines with J gene TRBJ1-5; D may be TRBD1 (5 bases). The source is a male donor with early-stage non-small cell lung cancer. The sequencing used PBMCs, collected at follow-up. The CDR3, as DNA: TGTGCCAGCAGCCAGAGGGGTAGCAATCAGCCCCGGCATTTT. Translating gives CASSQRGSNQPRHF.